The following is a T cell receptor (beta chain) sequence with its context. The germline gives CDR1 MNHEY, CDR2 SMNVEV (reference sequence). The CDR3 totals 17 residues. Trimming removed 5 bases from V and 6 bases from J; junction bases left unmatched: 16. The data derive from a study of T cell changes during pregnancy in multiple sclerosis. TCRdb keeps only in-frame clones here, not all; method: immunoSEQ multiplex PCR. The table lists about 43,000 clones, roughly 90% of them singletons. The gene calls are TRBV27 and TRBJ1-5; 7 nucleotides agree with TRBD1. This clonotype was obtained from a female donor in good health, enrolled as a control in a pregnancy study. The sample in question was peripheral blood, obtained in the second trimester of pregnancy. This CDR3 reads CASSGAAGGSISQPQHF. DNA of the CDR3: TGTGCCAGCAGTGGAGCAGCAGGGGGTTCGATCTCTCAGCCCCAGCATTTT.